This TCR beta chain was sequenced for a study of shared clonotypes between healthy human individuals. Clones were sequenced by immunoSEQ multiplex PCR, and TCRdb holds only the in-frame ones, with some missing. The data show more than 900,000 clones, more than 75% seen once. In the case of this clone: The antigen is undetermined.

Study-level points and caveats: Naive subsets usually exceeded memory subsets in estimated richness.

CDR1 and CDR2 from the germline V gene are SGHDT and YYEEEE. After removal of 5 bases from V and 0 bases from J, the junction contained 7 bases not matched to a gene. The CDR3 consists of 15 residues. This sequence joins TRBV5-6 and TRBJ1-2; 7 positions agree with TRBD1. The receptor was isolated from a man aged 18 to 30 in good health. Some clones in this sample may be carry-over from other donors' samples. Specimen: memory CD4+ T cells from PBMCs. The subset is: CD45RA-negative fraction. The DNA of the CDR3 is TGTGCCAGCAGGCCGACAGGGAGGCCTAACTATGGCTACACCTTC. This encodes CASRPTGRPNYGYTF.